The 10 T cell receptor beta chains listed next were all sequenced from one sample in a study of cytomegalovirus exposure and HLA in healthy donors. The PCR had 60 Vbeta and 13 Jbeta primers. Sequencing was performed with immunoSEQ multiplex PCR; in TCRdb, only in-frame clones are kept and a portion is missing. Among around 90,000 clones, 85% were seen once, and the ten largest hold nearly 7.5%. The sample taken for sequencing was PBMCs. Receptors originate from a man aged 35 to 55 in good health and CMV-seropositive.

The chain has TRBV6-4 and TRBJ1-1, with D maybe TRBD1 (5 bases). This CDR3 spans 14 amino acids. The germline CDR1 and CDR2 sequences are MRHNA and SNTAGT. Between the trimmed V and J ends, which lost 5 bases and 1 base, there was a span of 11 bases. The CDR3 DNA sequence: TGTGCCAGCAGTTCCCTGGGGCCGAACACTGAAGCTTTCTTT. Amino acid sequence: CASSSLGPNTEAFF.

The V call is TRBV29-1, the J call TRBJ2-3; a possible D gene is TRBD2 (6 bases). Trimming took 3 bases from V and 3 from J, leaving 10 bases between them. This CDR3 is 13 amino acids long. Germline CDR1 is SQVTM and CDR2 is ANQGSEA. The CDR3 DNA sequence: TGCAGCGTTGATTGGCTAGCGACAGATACGCAGTATTTT. Translated, it gives CSVDWLATDTQYF.

The CDR3 DNA sequence: TGTGCCAGCAGTGAGATCCGGACAGGGATGGAGTACACCTTC. Amino acids: CASSEIRTGMEYTF. The V and J genes are TRBV25-1 and TRBJ1-2, with 8 bases identical to TRBD1. Germline CDR1 and CDR2: MGHDK and SYGVNS. The V gene end was trimmed by 3 bases and the J gene end by 11 bases; junction bases not matched to a gene: 11. The CDR3 extends over 14 amino acids.

Comment on this clone: A read error may account for a junction end that differs from germline. In the same sample, other DNA sequences code for this CDR3. V is TRBV18 and J is TRBJ2-1, with D perhaps matching TRBD1 (6 bases). The CDR3 runs 13 residues. Germline V gene data show CDR1 as KGHSH and CDR2 as LQKENI. The CDR3 loop reads CASSTRQDHEQFF. CDR3 nucleotide sequence: TGTGCCAGCTCAACTAGACAGGACCATGAGCAATTCTTC. The full variable domain, in which reference TRBV18 and TRBJ2-1 provide the parts outside the CDR3, is NAGVMQNPRHLVRRRGQEARLRCSPMKGHSHVYWYRQLPEEGLKFMVYLQKENIIDESGMPKERFSAEFPKEGPSILRIQQVVRGDSAAYFCASSTRQDHEQFFGPGTRLTVL.

This rearrangement joins TRBV2 to TRBJ2-7; 8 bases agree with TRBD2. The germline V gene has CDR1 SNHLY and CDR2 FYNNEI. V lost 6 bases to trimming and J lost 1 base; unmatched junction nucleotides: 8. The CDR3 extends over 15 amino acids. The CDR3 DNA reads as TGTGCCAGCAGGGAGAGCGGGAGTGAATCCTACGAGCAGTACTTC. Translation gives CASRESGSESYEQYF.

Concerning this clone itself: At the DNA level, this CDR3 is encoded by other sequences in the same sample as well. V usage is TRBV5-1 and J usage is TRBJ2-5, with 7 bases that match TRBD1. The CDR3 runs 14 residues. Trimming cost V 0 bases and J 5 bases; bases outside gene matches: 4. CDR1 is SGHRS, CDR2 YFSETQ, per germline. CDR3: CASSLGTGVETQYF. CDR3 DNA sequence: TGCGCCAGCAGCTTGGGGACAGGTGTGGAGACCCAGTACTTC.

The V gene is TRBV6-5, the J gene TRBJ1-1; D unclear. The germline CDR1 and CDR2 sequences are MNHEY and SVGAGI. Between the trimmed V and J ends, which lost 2 bases and 4 bases, there was a span of 14 bases. The CDR3 contains 15 residues. CDR3 nucleotide sequence: TGTGCCAGCAGTTACACCGGTCAGGCGGGCACTGAAGCTTTCTTT. Amino acids: CASSYTGQAGTEAFF.

This sequence joins TRBV13 and TRBJ2-1; D perhaps matches TRBD2 (6 bases). CDR1 and CDR2 (germline): PRHDT, FYEKMQ (reference sequence). The V end lost 0 bases, the J end lost 3 bases, and 18 bases lay between the germline ends. The CDR3 loop spans 18 amino acids. The chain's CDR3 is CASSLGRLAGFSYNEQFF. The CDR3 region has the DNA TGTGCCAGCAGCTTAGGACGATTGGCGGGGTTTAGCTACAATGAGCAGTTCTTC. The variable domain in full, completed from reference TRBV13 and TRBJ2-1, reads AAGVIQSPRHLIKEKRETATLKCYPIPRHDTVYWYQQGPGQDPQFLISFYEKMQSDKGSIPDRFSAQQFSDYHSELNMSSLELGDSALYFCASSLGRLAGFSYNEQFFGPGTRLTVL.

This chain joins TRBV5-1 and TRBJ2-1; 14 bases align to TRBD2. From germline, CDR1 is SGHRS and CDR2 YFSETQ. V gave up 0 bases and J gave up 6 bases; unmatched junction bases: 5. This CDR3 has 17 residues. The CDR3 loop reads CASSLGGLAGGGNEQFF. For the CDR3, the DNA is TGCGCCAGCAGCTTGGGCGGACTAGCGGGAGGAGGCAATGAGCAGTTCTTC. The variable domain in full, completed from reference TRBV5-1 and TRBJ2-1, reads KAGVTQTPRYLIKTRGQQVTLSCSPISGHRSVSWYQQTPGQGLQFLFEYFSETQRNKGNFPGRFSGRQFSNSRSEMNVSTLELGDSALYLCASSLGGLAGGGNEQFFGPGTRLTVL.

Here the CDR3 reads CASSQGLADSSYEQYF. As DNA, the CDR3 is TGCGCCAGCAGCCAAGGGCTAGCGGATAGCTCCTACGAGCAGTACTTC. V gene TRBV4-1 combines with J gene TRBJ2-7; the match to TRBD2 covers 7 bases. The CDR3 loop spans 16 amino acids. The germline V gene has CDR1 MGHRA and CDR2 YSYEKL. The V segment lost 1 base and the J segment 0 bases; nucleotides outside the gene matches: 6.